This T cell receptor beta chain was obtained from a study of cytomegalovirus exposure and HLA in healthy donors. To note about this clone: Its antigen is still unknown.

Researchers ran the PCR with 60 Vbeta and 13 Jbeta primers. The table came from immunoSEQ multiplex PCR; TCRdb's copy has only in-frame clones and leaves some out. The repertoire holds about 160,000 clones, with over 80% as singletons. The CDR3 sequence is 15 residues long. With 1 base clipped from V and 8 bases from J, the junction kept 5 bases outside the gene matches. The germline V gene has CDR1 SEHNR and CDR2 FQNEAQ (reference sequence). Study-wide results and limits: Serostatus for CMV was the only available immune exposure information. Highest at DRB1 and lowest at HLA-C, TCR association rates differed among HLA loci in a later analysis. Using the classifier, cytomegalovirus status was reportedly diagnosed with high specificity and sensitivity.

Sequencing was performed on PBMCs. The TCR was taken from a girl aged 5 to 17 in good health and CMV-seropositive. J is TRBJ1-4 and V is TRBV7-9; 9 positions match TRBD1. The CDR3 sequence: CASSLGGTGREKLFF. CDR3 DNA: TGTGCCAGCAGCTTAGGTGGGACAGGGAGAGAAAAACTGTTTTTT.